These T cell receptor beta chains were read from a single sample in a study of cytomegalovirus exposure and HLA in healthy donors. The table came from immunoSEQ multiplex PCR; TCRdb's copy has only in-frame clones and leaves some out. Among under 200,000 clones listed, 73% were seen once. The sequenced sample consisted of PBMCs. These receptors originate from a woman aged 25 to 39 in good health and CMV-seronegative. The CDR3 runs from the conserved cysteine through the conserved F or W. The size of a clone is reported for some rows only, either as once, few or many, or as a class for expanded clones.

12	NA	TRBV7-9	CASSQRWPEAFF
16	NA	TRBV4-2	CASSQERGGGQETQYF
15	NA	TRBV5-6	CASSLLAGYQETQYF
15	few	TRBV5-1	CASSLVGESGNEQFF
14	NA	TRBV4-3	CACSQDQGAGEQYF
14	once	TRBV19	CASSTGTEYTEAFF
13	NA	TRBV2	CASKLAGAYEQYF
20	few	TRBV6-1	CASSEAPGQGRGWAKNIQYF
14	once	TRBV27	CASSLRRGGGGYTF
18	NA	TRBV27	CASSFASGGAAEVDTQYF
14	NA	TRBV18	CASSPALGSYEQYF
16	NA	TRBV5-1	CASSLGNSLKNTEAFF
18	NA	TRBV28	CASSLGPGGGPLSDTQYF
14	few	TRBV28	CASSPTGAQEKLFF
15	NA	TRBV11-3	CASSLEGGTTDTQYF
16	few	TRBV19	CASSILGGIRVSGYTF
14	few	TRBV14	CASSQGTGIFEQYF
16	NA	TRBV18	CASSPRPGQGVYEQYF
15	NA	TRBV7-2	CASSFGGVGGETQYF
14	NA	TRBV6-1	CATTSWTFDQPQHF
15	NA	TRBV9	CASSVEGAPSSIQYF
15	NA	TRBV5-6	CASSRAAGVPGELFF
11	NA	TRBV6-1	CASSQSPGYTF
15	NA	TRBV6-5	CASSMLGQGARGYTF
20	few	TRBV5-1	CASSLKSASGGLTNTGELFF
16	NA	TRBV19	CASSIDSGSSYNEQFF
16	NA	TRBV4-2	CASSPGLAGGRDTQYF
16	NA	TRBV2	CASSERGVLSTDTQYF
16	NA	TRBV15	CATSRDRGQGSYEQYF
15	NA	TRBV11-3	CASSLGLAGVDEQFF